Listed below are T cell receptor beta chains from one sample, sequenced in a study of T cell responses to AZD1222 COVID-19 vaccine. TCRdb's table, derived via immunoSEQ multiplex PCR, lists solely in-frame clones and lacks some. Of about 120,000 clones listed, around nine tenths are singletons. This sample comprised peripheral blood, obtained on day 0 of AZD1222 vaccination. These receptors all come from an adult in good health. The conserved cysteine and the conserved F or W are not part of the CDR3 here. A D gene is named only where the DNA matches it firmly.

d_call: .
j_call: TRBJ1-3
v_call: TRBV5-1
cdr3_aa: ASSPLAGGNTIY

d_call: .
j_call: TRBJ1-2
v_call: TRBV7-2
cdr3_aa: ASSLGVGGSYGYT

d_call: TRBD1
j_call: TRBJ1-1
v_call: TRBV24-1
cdr3_aa: ATAPDRGRNTEAF

d_call: TRBD1
j_call: TRBJ2-7
v_call: TRBV5-1
cdr3_aa: ASSLRGQGANEQY

d_call: .
j_call: TRBJ2-5
v_call: TRBV5-4
cdr3_aa: ASSSYSQETQY

d_call: TRBD1
j_call: TRBJ1-1
v_call: TRBV5-1
cdr3_aa: ASSSRQGNTEAF

d_call: TRBD1
j_call: TRBJ1-4
v_call: TRBV5-8
cdr3_aa: ASSLWTGGIEKLF

d_call: TRBD1
j_call: TRBJ2-2
v_call: TRBV10-3
cdr3_aa: AISESGRLDRGTGELF

d_call: .
j_call: TRBJ1-1
v_call: TRBV7-9
cdr3_aa: ASSPPAPTSNTEAF

d_call: TRBD2
j_call: TRBJ2-1
v_call: TRBV3-1/TRBV3-2
cdr3_aa: ASSPIAGRGHNEQF

d_call: .
j_call: TRBJ2-4
v_call: TRBV7-2
cdr3_aa: ASSLAPSGTNIQY

d_call: .
j_call: TRBJ1-6
v_call: TRBV7-9
cdr3_aa: ASSYRDNSPLH

d_call: .
j_call: TRBJ1-1
v_call: TRBV2
cdr3_aa: ASKANTEAF

d_call: TRBD2
j_call: TRBJ2-5
v_call: TRBV5-1
cdr3_aa: ASSDQPGLAEETQY

d_call: .
j_call: TRBJ1-5
v_call: TRBV10-3
cdr3_aa: AISVDQNQPQH

d_call: .
j_call: TRBJ1-1
v_call: TRBV7-9
cdr3_aa: ASFRVPEAF

d_call: TRBD1
j_call: TRBJ1-6
v_call: TRBV28
cdr3_aa: ASIPQGGNSPLH

d_call: TRBD1
j_call: TRBJ1-2
v_call: TRBV11-3
cdr3_aa: ASSSYGTGGRGYT

d_call: .
j_call: TRBJ2-5
v_call: TRBV20-1
cdr3_aa: SARGQTQY

d_call: TRBD1
j_call: TRBJ1-2
v_call: TRBV27
cdr3_aa: ASSRRTGGVSSYT

d_call: .
j_call: TRBJ1-5
v_call: TRBV5-8
cdr3_aa: ASSFNSNQPQH

d_call: .
j_call: TRBJ1-3
v_call: TRBV5-4
cdr3_aa: ASSLGVGVRGTGNTIY

d_call: .
j_call: TRBJ1-2
v_call: TRBV30
cdr3_aa: AWSPGNYGYT

d_call: .
j_call: TRBJ2-1
v_call: TRBV30
cdr3_aa: AWLGLSYNEQF

d_call: TRBD1
j_call: TRBJ1-4
v_call: TRBV7-9
cdr3_aa: ASSFAGGSNEKLF

d_call: .
j_call: TRBJ1-1
v_call: TRBV3-1/TRBV3-2
cdr3_aa: ASSQDGRENTEAF

d_call: .
j_call: TRBJ1-1
v_call: TRBV3-1/TRBV3-2
cdr3_aa: AVRDTGSGTEAF

d_call: .
j_call: TRBJ2-2
v_call: TRBV7-9
cdr3_aa: ASSLALSGGELF

d_call: .
j_call: TRBJ1-2
v_call: TRBV10-3
cdr3_aa: AIAQGQNYGYT

d_call: .
j_call: TRBJ1-2
v_call: TRBV5-5
cdr3_aa: ASSASGDVYGYT

d_call: .
j_call: TRBJ1-5
v_call: TRBV9
cdr3_aa: ASSVGGGGSNQPQH

d_call: TRBD1
j_call: TRBJ2-3
v_call: TRBV24-1
cdr3_aa: ATNGGQGTDTQY

d_call: TRBD1
j_call: TRBJ2-1
v_call: TRBV29-1
cdr3_aa: SVRGQGAASSYNEQF

d_call: .
j_call: TRBJ2-5
v_call: TRBV11-3
cdr3_aa: ASSLGQGYQETQY

d_call: TRBD1
j_call: TRBJ1-1
v_call: TRBV6-5
cdr3_aa: ASSYPGQGGTEAF

d_call: .
j_call: TRBJ1-1
v_call: TRBV27
cdr3_aa: ASSRQGRTEAF

d_call: .
j_call: TRBJ1-3
v_call: TRBV30
cdr3_aa: AWSVRRSSGNTIY

d_call: .
j_call: TRBJ1-6
v_call: TRBV19
cdr3_aa: ASSIQEDSPLH

d_call: TRBD1
j_call: TRBJ2-1
v_call: TRBV19
cdr3_aa: ASSQTGGYNEQF

d_call: .
j_call: TRBJ1-6
v_call: TRBV4-1
cdr3_aa: ASSQDAPGYPLAYNSPLH